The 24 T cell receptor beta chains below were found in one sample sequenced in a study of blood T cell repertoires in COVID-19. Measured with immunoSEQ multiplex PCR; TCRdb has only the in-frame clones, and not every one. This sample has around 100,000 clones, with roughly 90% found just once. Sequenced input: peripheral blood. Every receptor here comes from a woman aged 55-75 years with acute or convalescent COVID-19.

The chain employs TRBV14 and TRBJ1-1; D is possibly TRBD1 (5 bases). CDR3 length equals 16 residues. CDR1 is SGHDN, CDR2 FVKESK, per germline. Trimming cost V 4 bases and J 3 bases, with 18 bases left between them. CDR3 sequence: CASSRMIGGGDTEAFF. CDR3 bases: TGTGCCAGCAGCCGAATGATTGGGGGAGGGGACACTGAAGCTTTCTTT. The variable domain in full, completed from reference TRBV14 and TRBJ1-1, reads EAGVTQFPSHSVIEKGQTVTLRCDPISGHDNLYWYRRVMGKEIKFLLHFVKESKQDESGMPNNRFLAERTGGTYSTLKVQPAELEDSGVYFCASSRMIGGGDTEAFFGQGTRLTVV.

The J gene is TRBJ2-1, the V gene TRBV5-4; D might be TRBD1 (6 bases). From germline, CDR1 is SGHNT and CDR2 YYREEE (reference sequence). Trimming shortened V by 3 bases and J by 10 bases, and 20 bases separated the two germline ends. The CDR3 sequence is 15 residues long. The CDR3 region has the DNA TGTGCCAGCAGCTCCGTAAACAGGGTTAACGGAGAGCAGTTCTTC. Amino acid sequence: CASSSVNRVNGEQFF.

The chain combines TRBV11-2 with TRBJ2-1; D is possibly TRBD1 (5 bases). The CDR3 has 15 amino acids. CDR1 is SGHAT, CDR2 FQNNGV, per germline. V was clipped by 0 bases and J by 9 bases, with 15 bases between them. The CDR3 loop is CASSLEVGRLPEQFF. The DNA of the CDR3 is TGTGCCAGCAGCTTAGAAGTGGGGCGGCTACCTGAGCAGTTCTTC.

In nucleotides, the CDR3 is TGTGCCAGCAGCCTCCGGGCCTACAATGAGCAGTTCTTC. It specifies CASSLRAYNEQFF. The chain carries TRBV3-1 (or the pseudogene TRBV3-2) and TRBJ2-1; D is unresolved. V was shortened by 4 bases and J by 2 bases, with 6 bases between the two germline ends. This CDR3 has 13 amino acids. The germline V gene has CDR1 LGHDT and CDR2 YNNKEL (reference sequence).

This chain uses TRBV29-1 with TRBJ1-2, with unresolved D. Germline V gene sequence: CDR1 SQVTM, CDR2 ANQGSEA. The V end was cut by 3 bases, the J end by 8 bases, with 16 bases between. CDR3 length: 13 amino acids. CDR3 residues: CSVETPTRGGYTF. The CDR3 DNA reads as TGCAGCGTTGAGACGCCAACTCGGGGAGGCTACACCTTC.

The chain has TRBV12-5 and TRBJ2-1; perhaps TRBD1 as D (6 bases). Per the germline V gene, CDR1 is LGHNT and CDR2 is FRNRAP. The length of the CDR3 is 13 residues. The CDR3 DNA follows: TGTGCCGTTGGGGACACAGCCTACAATGAGCAGTTCTTC. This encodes CAVGDTAYNEQFF.

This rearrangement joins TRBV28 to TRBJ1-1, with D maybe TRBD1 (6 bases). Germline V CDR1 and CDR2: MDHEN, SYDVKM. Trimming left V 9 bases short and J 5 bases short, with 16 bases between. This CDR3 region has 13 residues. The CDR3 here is CASYREGGTEAFF. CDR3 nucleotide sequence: TGTGCCAGTTACAGGGAAGGGGGAACTGAAGCTTTCTTT.

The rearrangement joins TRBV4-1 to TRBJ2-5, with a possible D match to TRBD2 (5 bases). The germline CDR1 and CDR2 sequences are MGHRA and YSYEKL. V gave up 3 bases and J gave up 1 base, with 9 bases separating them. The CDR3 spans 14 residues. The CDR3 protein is CASSQRAAQETQYF. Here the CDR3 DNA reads TGCGCCAGCAGCCAGAGGGCAGCCCAAGAGACCCAGTACTTC.

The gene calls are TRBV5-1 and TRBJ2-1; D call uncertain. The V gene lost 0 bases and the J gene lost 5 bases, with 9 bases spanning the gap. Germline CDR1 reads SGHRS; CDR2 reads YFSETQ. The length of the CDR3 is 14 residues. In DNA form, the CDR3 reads TGCGCCAGCAGCTTGGCTTCAGATGACAATGAGCAGTTCTTC. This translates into CASSLASDDNEQFF.

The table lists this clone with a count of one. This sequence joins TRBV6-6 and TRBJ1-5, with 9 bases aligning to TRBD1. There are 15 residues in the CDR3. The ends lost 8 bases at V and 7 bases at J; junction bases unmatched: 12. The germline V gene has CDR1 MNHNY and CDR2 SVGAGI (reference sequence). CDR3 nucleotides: TGTGCCAGCGGGGCGGGACAGGGAAGAGGGCAGCCCCAGCATTTT. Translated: CASGAGQGRGQPQHF.

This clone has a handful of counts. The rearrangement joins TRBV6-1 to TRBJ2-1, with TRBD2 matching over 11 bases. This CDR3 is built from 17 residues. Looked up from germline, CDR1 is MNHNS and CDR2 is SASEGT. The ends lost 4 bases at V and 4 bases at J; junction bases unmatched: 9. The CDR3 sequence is CASSAPSGLAVYNEQFF. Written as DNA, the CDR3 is TGTGCCAGCAGTGCGCCGTCGGGACTAGCGGTTTACAATGAGCAGTTCTTC.

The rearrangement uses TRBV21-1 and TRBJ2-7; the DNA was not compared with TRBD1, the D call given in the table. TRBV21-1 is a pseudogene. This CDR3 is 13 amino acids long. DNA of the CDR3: TGTGCCAGCAGCCGACAGGGGCCCTACGAGCAGTACGTC. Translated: CASSRQGPYEQYV.

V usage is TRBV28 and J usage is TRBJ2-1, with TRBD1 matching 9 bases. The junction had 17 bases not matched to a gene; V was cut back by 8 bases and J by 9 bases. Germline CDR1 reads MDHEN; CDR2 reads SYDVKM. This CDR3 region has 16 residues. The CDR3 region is CASGTLDRGKRTEQFF. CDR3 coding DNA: TGTGCCAGCGGGACCCTGGACAGGGGCAAGCGAACTGAGCAGTTCTTC.

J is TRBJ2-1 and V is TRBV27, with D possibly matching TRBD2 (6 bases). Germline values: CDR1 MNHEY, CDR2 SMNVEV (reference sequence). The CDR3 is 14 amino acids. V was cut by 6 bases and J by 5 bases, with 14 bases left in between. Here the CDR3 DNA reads TGTGCCAGCAGGGGGGGACTTTTTAACAATGAGCAGTTCTTC. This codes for CASRGGLFNNEQFF.

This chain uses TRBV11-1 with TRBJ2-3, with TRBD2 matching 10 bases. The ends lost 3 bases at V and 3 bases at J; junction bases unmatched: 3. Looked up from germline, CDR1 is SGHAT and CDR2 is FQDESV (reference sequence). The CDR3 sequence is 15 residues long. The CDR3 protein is CASSFGTSATDTQYF. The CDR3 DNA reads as TGTGCCAGCAGCTTCGGGACTAGCGCAACAGATACGCAGTATTTT. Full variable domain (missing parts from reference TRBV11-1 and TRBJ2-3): EAEVAQSPRYKITEKSQAVAFWCDPISGHATLYWYRQILGQGPELLVQFQDESVVDDSQLPKDRFSAERLKGVDSTLKIQPAELGDSAMYLCASSFGTSATDTQYFGPGTRLTVL.

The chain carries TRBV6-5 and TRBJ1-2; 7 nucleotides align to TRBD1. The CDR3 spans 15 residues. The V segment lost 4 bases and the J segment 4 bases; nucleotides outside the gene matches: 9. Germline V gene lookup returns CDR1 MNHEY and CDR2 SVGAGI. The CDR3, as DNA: TGTGCCAGCAGTTTTAGGGGGCAGGGGACCTATGGCTACACCTTC. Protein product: CASSFRGQGTYGYTF.

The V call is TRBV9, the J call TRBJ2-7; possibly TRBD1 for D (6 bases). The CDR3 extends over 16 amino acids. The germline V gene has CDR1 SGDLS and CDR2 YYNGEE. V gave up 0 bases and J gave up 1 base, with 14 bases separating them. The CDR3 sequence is CASSVALDSQSYEQYV. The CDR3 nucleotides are TGTGCCAGCAGCGTAGCTCTGGACAGCCAATCCTACGAGCAGTACGTC.

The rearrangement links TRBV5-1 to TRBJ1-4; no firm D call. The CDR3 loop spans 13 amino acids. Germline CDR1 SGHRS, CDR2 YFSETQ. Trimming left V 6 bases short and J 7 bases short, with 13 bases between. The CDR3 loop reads CASTLKRIEKLFF. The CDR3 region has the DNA TGCGCCAGCACCCTGAAGCGTATTGAAAAACTGTTTTTT.

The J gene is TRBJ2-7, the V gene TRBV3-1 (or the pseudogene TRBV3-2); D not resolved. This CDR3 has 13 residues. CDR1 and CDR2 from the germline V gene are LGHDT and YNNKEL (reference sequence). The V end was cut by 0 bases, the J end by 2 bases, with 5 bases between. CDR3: CASSQDGAYEQYF. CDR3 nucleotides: TGTGCCAGCAGCCAAGACGGAGCCTACGAGCAGTACTTC.

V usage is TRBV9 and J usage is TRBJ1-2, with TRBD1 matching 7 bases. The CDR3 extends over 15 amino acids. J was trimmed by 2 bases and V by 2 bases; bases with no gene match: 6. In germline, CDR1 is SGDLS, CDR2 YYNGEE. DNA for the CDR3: TGTGCCAGCAGCGTGCAACCGGGACAGAACTATGGCTACACCTTC. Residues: CASSVQPGQNYGYTF.

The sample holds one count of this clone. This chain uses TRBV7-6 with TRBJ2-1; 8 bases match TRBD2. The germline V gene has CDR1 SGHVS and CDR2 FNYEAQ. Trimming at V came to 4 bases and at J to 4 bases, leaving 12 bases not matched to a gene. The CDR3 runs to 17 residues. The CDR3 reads CASSSLPPGGRYNEQFF. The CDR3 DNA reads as TGTGCCAGCAGCTCCCTCCCACCAGGCGGGAGGTACAATGAGCAGTTCTTC.

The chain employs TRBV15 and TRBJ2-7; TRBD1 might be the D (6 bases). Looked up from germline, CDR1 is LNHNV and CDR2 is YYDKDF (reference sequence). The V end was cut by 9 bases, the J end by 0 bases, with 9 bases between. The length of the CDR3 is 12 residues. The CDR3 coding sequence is TGTGCCACGAGAGGGGGCTCCTACGAGCAGTACTTC. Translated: CATRGGSYEQYF.

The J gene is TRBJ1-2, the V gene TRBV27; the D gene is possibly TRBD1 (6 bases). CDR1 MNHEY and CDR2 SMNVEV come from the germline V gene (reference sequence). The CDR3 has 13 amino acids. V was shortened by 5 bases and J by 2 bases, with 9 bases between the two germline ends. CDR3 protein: CASSDRPNYGYTF. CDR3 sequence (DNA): TGTGCCAGCAGTGACAGGCCGAACTATGGCTACACCTTC.

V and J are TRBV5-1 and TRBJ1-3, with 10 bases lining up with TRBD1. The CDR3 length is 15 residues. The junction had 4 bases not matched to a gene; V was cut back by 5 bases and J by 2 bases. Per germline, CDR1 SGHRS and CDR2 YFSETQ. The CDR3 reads CASSSGQGTGNTIYF. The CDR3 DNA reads TGCGCCAGCAGTTCGGGACAGGGGACTGGAAACACCATATATTTT.